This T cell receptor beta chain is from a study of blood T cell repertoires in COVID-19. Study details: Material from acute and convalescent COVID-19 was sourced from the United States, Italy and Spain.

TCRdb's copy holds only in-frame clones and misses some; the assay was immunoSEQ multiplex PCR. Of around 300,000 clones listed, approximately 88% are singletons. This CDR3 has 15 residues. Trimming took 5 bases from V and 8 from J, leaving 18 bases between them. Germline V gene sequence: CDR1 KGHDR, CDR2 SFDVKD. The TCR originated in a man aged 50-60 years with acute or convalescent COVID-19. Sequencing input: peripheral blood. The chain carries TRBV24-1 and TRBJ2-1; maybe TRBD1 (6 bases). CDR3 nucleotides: TGTGCCACCAGTGTGGGGGACACGGGGTTTTATGAGCAGTTCTTC. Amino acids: CATSVGDTGFYEQFF.